These T cell receptor beta chains were read from a single sample in a study of breast tumors, draining lymph nodes, adjacent tissues. From the multiplex PCR reads, TCRdb called clonotypes with MiXCR, one entry per CDR3 protein. This table holds nearly 200,000 distinct CDR3 sequences, roughly 31% found once. Sequencing was performed on axillary lymph node tissue. Source of these receptors: a female donor with breast cancer. Some clones in this sample may be carry-over from other donors' samples. Both conserved end residues are part of each CDR3. D genes are given only for firm matches. Clone size is stated in some rows and not others, as once, few, many or a class when expanded.

length | size | D | J | V | DNA | CDR3
12 | . | TRBD1 | TRBJ1-2 | TRBV5-6 | TGTGCCAGCAGTACAGGGGAGTATGGCTACACCTTC | CASSTGEYGYTF
17 | once | . | TRBJ1-4 | TRBV7-9 | TGTGCCAGCAGCCTAAAGAGTTATAGGGAGGCTAATGAAAAACCGTTTTTT | CASSLKSYREANEKPFF
14 | once | . | TRBJ1-6 | TRBV25-1 | TGTGCCAGCAGTGAATTAGGGATTAATTCACCCCTCCACTTT | CASSELGINSPLHF
14 | many | . | TRBJ2-7 | TRBV2 | TGTGCCAGCAGTGAAGGGGTCAGGGCTACGGAGCAGTACTTC | CASSEGVRATEQYF
18 | . | TRBD2 | TRBJ2-6 | TRBV5-4 | TGTGCCAGCAGCCCGACTAGCGCGTTCCTTCCTGGGGCCAACGTCCTGACTTTC | CASSPTSAFLPGANVLTF
15 | . | . | TRBJ2-3 | TRBV7-2 | TGTGCCAGCAGCCAAAATCTGTTAGCCACAGATACGCAGTCTTTT | CASSQNLLATDTQSF
18 | . | . | TRBJ2-7 | TRBV5-1 | TGCGCCAGCAGCTTGGATGGGACAGTTAGCGGGATAACGGACGAGCAGTACTTC | CASSLDGTVSGITDEQYF
14 | many | TRBD1 | TRBJ2-7 | TRBV5-1 | TGCGCCAGCAGCTTTGAGGGGGCGGGTTACGAGCAGTACTTC | CASSFEGAGYEQYF
17 | . | . | TRBJ2-5 | TRBV5-1 | TGCGCCAGCAGCTTGGGGGCCCGCAGGGGGGGCCAAGGGACCCAGTACTTC | CASSLGARRGGQGTQYF
15 | many | TRBD2 | TRBJ2-7 | TRBV7-2 | TGTGCCAGCACCTGGGGGACTAGCGAGGCCTACGAGCAGTACTTC | CASTWGTSEAYEQYF
16 | . | TRBD2 | TRBJ2-2 | TRBV7-9 | TGTGCCAGCAGCTTAGGGACTAGCGGGAGGGGCGGGGAGCTGTTTTTT | CASSLGTSGRGGELFF
13 | . | . | TRBJ1-1 | TRBV6-2/TRBV6-3 | TGTGCCAGCAGTTGGACACATGGGACTGAAGCTTTCTTT | CASSWTHGTEAFF
11 | . | . | TRBJ2-2 | TRBV7-3 | TGTGCCAGCAGCGACGGCGGGGAGCTGTTTTTT | CASSDGGELFF
15 | . | TRBD2 | TRBJ2-7 | TRBV5-1 | TGCGCCGGCAGCTTGGTAGCGGGGGCCCCCCGGGAGCAGTACTTC | CAGSLVAGAPREQYF
13 | many | TRBD1 | TRBJ2-1 | TRBV20-1 | TGCAGTGCTCCGAGGGACAGGGGTAATGAGCAGTTCTTC | CSAPRDRGNEQFF
14 | many | TRBD1 | TRBJ1-6 | TRBV2 | TGTGCCAGAAGTAACCGGGACAGATATTCACCCCTCCACTTT | CARSNRDRYSPLHF
16 | few | . | TRBJ2-6 | TRBV28 | TGTGCCAGCAGTTTAAGTTGGGACTCTGGGGCCAACGTCCTGACTTTC | CASSLSWDSGANVLTF
20 | . | . | TRBJ1-3 | TRBV5-6 | TGTGCCAGCAGCTTGGGACAGGTCCTCCGAGGGACTTCCTCTGGAAACACCATATATTTT | CASSLGQVLRGTSSGNTIYF
15 | many | TRBD2 | TRBJ2-2 | TRBV20-1 | TGCAGTGCTAGAAAAGGCGGCGGGGGGTTCGGGGAGCTGTTTTTT | CSARKGGGGFGELFF
14 | few | TRBD1 | TRBJ2-2 | TRBV5-4 | TGTGCCAGCAGCAAGGACAGGGCCACCGGGGAGCTGTTTTTT | CASSKDRATGELFF
16 | . | TRBD1 | TRBJ1-4 | TRBV6-2/TRBV6-3 | TGTGCCAGCAGTCACTCCTCGGGACAGCTGAATGAAAAACTGTTTTTT | CASSHSSGQLNEKLFF
13 | many | . | TRBJ2-5 | TRBV5-1 | TGTGCCAGCAGTTCCAGGGGGAGGGAGACCCAGTACTTC | CASSSRGRETQYF
14 | many | . | TRBJ1-5 | TRBV20-1 | TGCAGTGCTAGAGATCTCGGGGGAAGTCAGCCCCAGCATTTT | CSARDLGGSQPQHF
15 | many | . | TRBJ1-3 | TRBV6-1 | TGTGCCAGCAGTGACCGTCTTGGTGCTGGAAACACCATATATTTT | CASSDRLGAGNTIYF
15 | many | . | TRBJ2-7 | TRBV5-1 | TGCGCCAGCAGCTTGGGGACAGGGACTATTTACGAGCAGTACTTC | CASSLGTGTIYEQYF
17 | . | TRBD2 | TRBJ2-1 | TRBV11-1 | TGTGCCAGCAGCTTATTTAGGAGAGCGGGGAGGCCCAATGAGCAGTTCTTC | CASSLFRRAGRPNEQFF
13 | many | . | TRBJ1-3 | TRBV30 | TGTGCCTGGAACAGTGGCTCTGGAAACACCATATATTTT | CAWNSGSGNTIYF
12 | many | . | TRBJ2-3 | TRBV27 | TGTGCCAGCAGTTTAGCAGGGGATACGCAGTATTTT | CASSLAGDTQYF
16 | many | TRBD2 | TRBJ2-7 | TRBV6-5 | TGTGCCAGCAGTTACTCCTGGACTAGCGCCACCTACGAGCAGTACTTC | CASSYSWTSATYEQYF
13 | . | . | TRBJ2-5 | TRBV7-2 | TGTGCCAGCAGCTTAGTTGGCTGGAAGGGCCAGTACTTC | CASSLVGWKGQYF
17 | many | . | TRBJ2-1 | TRBV12-3/TRBV12-4 | TGTGCCAGCAGTTTTCCGGTCACAGGGAGTTTCCACAATGAGCAGTTCTTC | CASSFPVTGSFHNEQFF
13 | many | . | TRBJ2-7 | TRBV5-1 | TGCGCCAGCAGCAAAAGCAGGGGGGGCGAGCAGTACTTC | CASSKSRGGEQYF
16 | . | TRBD1 | TRBJ1-4 | TRBV2 | TGTGCCAGCATTAGCTCCGGGACAGGATGGGATGAAAAACTGTTTTTT | CASISSGTGWDEKLFF
11 | . | . | TRBJ1-3 | TRBV20-1 | TGCAGTGCTGACTCCGGGACTACCATATATTTT | CSADSGTTIYF
14 | many | . | TRBJ1-2 | TRBV20-1 | TGCAGTGCTAGATCCCGATGGGAAAACTATGGCTACACCTTC | CSARSRWENYGYTF
16 | . | . | TRBJ2-6 | TRBV2 | TGTGCCAGCAGTGAGGAATTGGGCTACTGGGCCAACGTCCTGACTTTC | CASSEELGYWANVLTF
12 | few | . | TRBJ1-1 | TRBV6-6 | TGTGCCAGCAGTTCCAGGAACACTGAAGCTTTCTTT | CASSSRNTEAFF
16 | many | TRBD2 | TRBJ2-7 | TRBV20-1 | TGCAGTGCTAGAGGGGCACGGGCGGGAGGTGTGGGCGAGCAGTACTTC | CSARGARAGGVGEQYF
15 | . | . | TRBJ1-5 | TRBV3-1 | TGTGCCAGCAGCCAAGACAGGGATAGCAATCAGCCCCAGCATTTT | CASSQDRDSNQPQHF
14 | . | . | TRBJ2-3 | TRBV12-5 | TGTGCTGGTGGTTTGACCCAACTAGGAGATACGCAGTATTTT | CAGGLTQLGDTQYF
15 | many | . | TRBJ2-5 | TRBV7-7 | TGTGCTAGCAGCTTAGGGAGTAGCGGCTTAGAGACCCAGTACTTC | CASSLGSSGLETQYF
14 | many | . | TRBJ2-7 | TRBV5-6 | TGTGCCAGCAGCTTGGGGACTACCTCCTACGAGCAGTACTTC | CASSLGTTSYEQYF
17 | many | . | TRBJ2-6 | TRBV7-8 | TGTGCCAGCACCTTCAATAGAGGGGTCACGGGGGCCAACGTCCTGACTTTC | CASTFNRGVTGANVLTF
16 | . | . | TRBJ2-3 | TRBV7-9 | TGTGCCAGCAGCGTTGCCAAGGGCCAAGCGGCAGATACGCAGTATTTT | CASSVAKGQAADTQYF
14 | many | . | TRBJ1-6 | TRBV5-6 | TGTGCCAGCAGCTTGGAGAGGGCGAATTCACCCCTCCACTTT | CASSLERANSPLHF
17 | many | . | TRBJ2-3 | TRBV9 | TGTGCCAGCAGCGTAGTGGCCAGGGTCAGTAGCACAGATACGCAGTATTTT | CASSVVARVSSTDTQYF
13 | many | TRBD1 | TRBJ1-4 | TRBV20-1 | TGCAGTGCTAGACAGGGGGACAGCGAAAAACTGTTTTTT | CSARQGDSEKLFF
16 | . | TRBD2 | TRBJ2-3 | TRBV5-1 | TGCGCCAGCAGCCCCGGGACTAGCGGGGGAGGAGATACGCAGTATTTT | CASSPGTSGGGDTQYF
17 | many | . | TRBJ2-5 | TRBV7-2 | TGTGCCAGCAGCTTTCGGGGCTGGGTCGGCCGACCGGAGACCCAGTACTTC | CASSFRGWVGRPETQYF
17 | . | TRBD2 | TRBJ2-5 | TRBV7-9 | TGTGCCAGCAGCCCCCGGAGGACTAGCGGGGTAGCAGAGACCCAGTACTTC | CASSPRRTSGVAETQYF
16 | many | . | TRBJ2-1 | TRBV7-3 | TGTGCCAGCAGCTTAGACCCTAGCGACGGAGTCAATGAGCAGTTCTTC | CASSLDPSDGVNEQFF
20 | . | . | TRBJ1-3 | TRBV4-2 | TGTGCCAGCAGCCCCCAAGTCGGGGGAGACCCGGGGGCCTCTGGAAACACCATATATTTT | CASSPQVGGDPGASGNTIYF
17 | . | TRBD1 | TRBJ1-4 | TRBV2 | TGTGCCAGAAGTAACCGGGACAGGGGTTATACTAATGAAAAACTGTTTTTT | CARSNRDRGYTNEKLFF
16 | many | . | TRBJ2-1 | TRBV6-5 | TGTGCCAGCAGTTACAGAACGGACCAAGAGCGTAATGAGCAGTTCTTC | CASSYRTDQERNEQFF
14 | many | . | TRBJ1-5 | TRBV2 | TGTGCCAGCAGTGACCGCCCCTCGGGTCAGCCCCAGCATTTT | CASSDRPSGQPQHF
12 | many | . | TRBJ1-4 | TRBV30 | TGTGCCTGTGGGAGGCCTAATGAAAAACTGTTTTTT | CACGRPNEKLFF
16 | many | . | TRBJ2-7 | TRBV20-1 | TGCAGTGCTAGAGGAACCCCAGGGAGGAGCGCCTACGAGCAGTACTTC | CSARGTPGRSAYEQYF
15 | . | . | TRBJ1-4 | TRBV15 | TGTGCCACCAGCAGAGATGAAGGGACGTACGAAAAACTGTTTTTT | CATSRDEGTYEKLFF
14 | many | TRBD1 | TRBJ1-2 | TRBV6-5 | TGTGCCAGCAGTGCCGGGACAGGGAACTATGGCTACACCTTC | CASSAGTGNYGYTF
13 | many | . | TRBJ2-7 | TRBV30 | TGTGCCTGGAGTGTTACGGGTGCCTACGAGCAGTACTTC | CAWSVTGAYEQYF